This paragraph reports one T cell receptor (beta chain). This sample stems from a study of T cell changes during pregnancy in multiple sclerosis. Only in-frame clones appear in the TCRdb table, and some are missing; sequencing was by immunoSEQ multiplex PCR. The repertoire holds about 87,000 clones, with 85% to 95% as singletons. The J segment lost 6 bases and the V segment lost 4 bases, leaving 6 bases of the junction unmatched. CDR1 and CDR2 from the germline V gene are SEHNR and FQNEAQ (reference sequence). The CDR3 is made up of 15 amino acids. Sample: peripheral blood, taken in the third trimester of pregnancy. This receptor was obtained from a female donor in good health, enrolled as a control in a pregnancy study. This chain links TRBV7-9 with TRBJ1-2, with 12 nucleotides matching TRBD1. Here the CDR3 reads CASSSPGQGAHGYTF. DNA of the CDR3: TGTGCCAGCAGCTCCCCGGGACAGGGGGCTCATGGCTACACCTTC.